This TCR beta chain was profiled in a study of T cell clonality in common variable immunodeficiency. Overall study findings and caveats: Fewer deletions and N-nucleotide insertions were reportedly seen in common variable immunodeficiency TCR beta sequences. TCRbeta clonality was increased in CVID versus healthy controls.

Germline assignment: CDR1 KGHSH and CDR2 LQKENI. V dropped 6 bases and J dropped 0 bases, with 14 bases sitting between them. CDR3 length equals 16 residues. Some clones are missing from TCRdb's copy, which holds only in-frame ones; the method was immunoSEQ multiplex PCR. The sample was found to contain about 25,000 clones, and every one recurs. This clone was counted a few times. The antigen is undetermined. Read coverage stops 3 residues before the CDR3 terminus; the germline J gene supplies the remainder. The specimen sequenced was peripheral blood mononuclear cells. V is TRBV18 and J is TRBJ2-2; TRBD1 might be the D (6 bases). This clonotype was obtained from a human donor with common variable immunodeficiency. The CDR3 protein is CASSKNTGSNTGELFF. CDR3 DNA, as far as it was read: TGTGCCAGCTCTAAAAATACAGGGTCGAACACCGGGGAG.